Below, one TCR beta chain is given with its context. V shed 4 bases and J 5 bases; nucleotides not matched to a gene: 10. CDR3 size: 14 residues. CDR1 and CDR2 from the germline V gene are SQVTM and ANQGSEA. In the authors' workflow: Reference gene primer amplification gave nucleated cell count estimates. Assay: immunoSEQ multiplex PCR; the TCRdb copy retains only in-frame clones and omits some. That table furnishes V, J and clone size, whereas the DNA furnished D and trimming. The sample yields 150,000 to 200,000 clones, approximately 85% seen once. The sample is drawn from a study of blood T cell repertoires in COVID-19. On the study more broadly: Sample material is recorded as cDNA or gDNA derived from T cells, B-cell-depleted T cells, or PBMCs.

Participant ages covered about 18 to 89 years across 20 to 25 US areas. Participants' own reports of clinical history determined their cohort assignment. The chain recombines TRBV29-1 with TRBJ1-2; 7 positions agree with TRBD1. This TCR was recovered from a woman between 18 and 29 years old who had recovered from COVID-19. Sequences were obtained from PBMCs or T cells enriched from blood (not recorded which). The CDR3 reads CSVVTYTGDYGYTF. The CDR3 DNA is TGCAGCGTTGTAACTTATACAGGGGATTATGGCTACACCTTC.